The present T cell receptor beta chain was sequenced within a study of T cell repertoires in cytomegalovirus infection. In the study overall: Well-studied HLA-B-restricted epitopes and recently identified HLA-C-restricted epitopes of CMV were both used in the study. CMV infection plus the matching HLA type was flagged by public TCR beta signatures.

This clonotype was seen only a few times. The antigen remains unidentified. Notes on the study in general: CMV-specific HLA-C-restricted TCR beta clonotypes dominated the ex vivo response.

TCRdb passed the reads through MiXCR, listing each CDR3 protein once. The table has 45,000 to 60,000 distinct CDR3 sequences, 15% to 25% seen once. This CDR3 has 15 amino acids. Germline V gene sequence: CDR1 SEHNR, CDR2 FQNEAQ (reference sequence). J lost 2 bases, V lost 2 bases, and 4 bases had no gene match. This clonotype was sampled from a human donor in good health (CMV status not recorded). Some clones in this sample may be carry-over from other donors' samples. The sequences come from CD8+ T cells from cultured PBMCs, collected from culture after CMV antigen stimulation. The genes are TRBV7-9 and TRBJ2-7; 9 bases fit TRBD2. The CDR3 DNA follows: TGTGCCAGCAGCTTAATACTAGCGGGTACCTACGAGCAGTACTTC. Residues: CASSLILAGTYEQYF.